Shown below are 29 T cell receptor beta chains from a single sample sequenced in a study of T-cell memory formation after mild COVID-19. TCRdb fed the 5' RACE reads into MiXCR, producing one record per CDR3 protein. The sample shows about 340,000 distinct CDR3 sequences, about 20% of them seen only once. Sequencing used PBMCs or a T cell subset sorted from them (not recorded which). All receptors come from a young man who had mild COVID-19 (a few samples of this study predate the infection). Cell type and time point are not known.

The chain couples TRBV6-5 to TRBJ1-6; D gene uncertain. The CDR3 extends over 14 amino acids. Germline assignment: CDR1 MNHEY and CDR2 SVGAGI. Trimming pared 2 bases from V and 9 bases from J, leaving 11 bases between. The CDR3 bases are TGTGCCAGCAGTTACAATACGGGCGGTTCACCCCTCCACTTT. Residues: CASSYNTGGSPLHF.

The chain joins TRBV6-5 to TRBJ2-7, with 7 nucleotides matching TRBD2. V shed 0 bases and J 7 bases; nucleotides not matched to a gene: 9. This CDR3 is built from 15 residues. Germline loops: CDR1 MNHEY, CDR2 SVGAGI. CDR3 nucleotide sequence: TGTGCCAGCAGTTACTCAAGCGGGGCGCCTAGGGAGCAGTACTTC. As protein: CASSYSSGAPREQYF.

V usage is TRBV28 and J usage is TRBJ2-1; TRBD1 is a possible D gene (8 bases). Between the trimmed V and J ends, which lost 7 bases and 6 bases, there was a span of 16 bases. Germline V gene sequence: CDR1 MDHEN, CDR2 SYDVKM. This CDR3 spans 14 amino acids. The CDR3 bases are TGTGCCAGCAAAGACAGGGGCGGGAGCAATGAGCAGTTCTTC. Encoded protein: CASKDRGGSNEQFF.

This chain joins TRBV5-1 and TRBJ2-5; D is uncertain. Between the trimmed V and J ends, which lost 0 bases and 5 bases, there was a span of 14 bases. Germline-derived CDR1 and CDR2 are SGHRS and YFSETQ. This CDR3 has 15 residues. CDR3 sequence reads: CASSLGVGPAETQYF. CDR3 bases: TGCGCCAGCAGCTTGGGGGTGGGCCCCGCGGAGACCCAGTACTTC.

This chain uses TRBV11-2 with TRBJ1-1; a possible D gene is TRBD1 (6 bases). With 4 bases removed from V and 1 base from J, the gap between germline ends came to 7 bases. This CDR3 region has 13 residues. Germline CDR1 SGHAT, CDR2 FQNNGV. The CDR3 DNA reads as TGTGCCAGCAGCTCAGGGGAGAACACTGAAGCTTTCTTT. Protein product: CASSSGENTEAFF. The full variable domain, in which reference TRBV11-2 and TRBJ1-1 provide the parts outside the CDR3, is EAGVAQSPRYKIIEKRQSVAFWCNPISGHATLYWYQQILGQGPKLLIQFQNNGVVDDSQLPKDRFSAERLKGVDSTLKIQPAKLEDSAVYLCASSSGENTEAFFGQGTRLTVV.

The table lists this clonotype with many counts. The rearrangement links TRBV12-3 or TRBV12-4 to TRBJ1-2; a possible D gene is TRBD1 (5 bases). Between the trimmed V and J ends, which lost 7 bases and 4 bases, there was a span of 16 bases. This CDR3 comprises 14 residues. CDR3 protein: CASTSQGLGYGYTF. Written as DNA, the CDR3 is TGTGCCAGCACCAGTCAGGGTTTGGGCTATGGCTACACCTTC.

The rearrangement uses TRBV28 and TRBJ1-5; 9 positions agree with TRBD1. The length of the CDR3 is 15 residues. The V and J ends lost 7 bases and 5 bases, in that order; junction bases with no gene match: 9. Germline V gives CDR1 MDHEN, CDR2 SYDVKM. The DNA of the CDR3 is TGTGCCAGCACCTCTGAGGGACAGGGATATCAGCCCCAGCATTTT. Protein product: CASTSEGQGYQPQHF.

This clonotype was found a few times. V usage is TRBV5-1 and J usage is TRBJ2-7; no clear D. V was clipped by 4 bases and J by 3 bases, with 2 bases between them. The germline V gene encodes CDR1 SGHRS and CDR2 YFSETQ. CDR3 size: 10 residues. CDR3 bases: TGCGCCAGCAGCGTCTACGAGCAGTACTTC. It codes for CASSVYEQYF.

CDR3 DNA: TGTGCCAGCAGCTACGGACAGGTTAACCGCGGGGAGCTGTTTTTT. It translates to CASSYGQVNRGELFF. The chain links TRBV7-9 to TRBJ2-2; 7 bases match TRBD1. After removal of 4 bases from V and 7 bases from J, the junction contained 9 bases not matched to a gene. The CDR3 is 15 amino acids. CDR1 SEHNR and CDR2 FQNEAQ come from the germline V gene (reference sequence).

The rearrangement uses TRBV5-1 and TRBJ2-1, with D hard to call. This CDR3 is built from 13 residues. Trimming took 0 bases from V and 4 from J, leaving 5 bases between them. Germline CDR1 reads SGHRS; CDR2 reads YFSETQ. CDR3 bases: TGCGCCAGCAGCTTGGGGTGGTACAATGAGCAGTTCTTC. Its protein product is CASSLGWYNEQFF.

This clonotype was picked up many times. The V and J genes are TRBV28 and TRBJ1-5; TRBD1 matches at 8 bases. The CDR3 covers 16 residues. Germline CDR1 and CDR2: MDHEN and SYDVKM. The ends lost 6 bases at V and 2 bases at J; junction bases unmatched: 9. CDR3 sequence (DNA): TGTGCCAGCAGCCAACCCACGACAGGGGGCAATCAGCCCCAGCATTTT. It translates to CASSQPTTGGNQPQHF. The full variable domain, its missing parts supplied by reference TRBV28 and TRBJ1-5, is DVKVTQSSRYLVKRTGEKVFLECVQDMDHENMFWYRQDPGLGLRLIYFSYDVKMKEKGDIPEGYSVSREKKERFSLILESASTNQTSMYLCASSQPTTGGNQPQHFGDGTRLSIL.

This clonotype was recorded a few times. J is TRBJ1-1 and V is TRBV6-5; D gene unclear. Trimming left V 8 bases short and J 1 base short, with 17 bases between. The CDR3 is 15 amino acids. Germline V CDR1 and CDR2: MNHEY, SVGAGI. The CDR3 nucleotides are TGTGCCAGCTTATCCGTCGTGTCAGGGAACACTGAAGCTTTCTTT. It translates to CASLSVVSGNTEAFF.

A word on this clonotype: Germline is not matched at one junction end, which may reflect a read error. CDR3 nucleotides: TGTGCAAGCAGCCCTCGAACAAGCGGGGGGGCAGCAGATACGCAGTATTTT. Protein: CASSPRTSGGAADTQYF. The gene calls are TRBV7-9 and TRBJ2-3, with 10 bases lining up with TRBD2. The CDR3 consists of 17 residues. Germline lookup yields CDR1 SEHNR and CDR2 FQNEAQ (reference sequence).

The chain links TRBV6-2 or TRBV6-3 to TRBJ2-7; no firm D call. Between the trimmed V and J ends, which lost 6 bases and 3 bases, there was a span of 12 bases. The germline gives CDR1 MNHEY, CDR2 SVGEGT. The length of the CDR3 is 13 residues. The CDR3 is CASSQAVRYEQYF. In nucleotides, the CDR3 is TGTGCCAGCAGCCAAGCCGTTCGCTACGAGCAGTACTTC.

This sequence joins TRBV4-3 and TRBJ2-4; D gene ambiguous. Germline loops: CDR1 LGHNA, CDR2 YSLEER. Trimming pared 1 base from V and 0 bases from J, leaving 10 bases between. CDR3 length equals 16 residues. This CDR3 reads CASSQGSLLAKNIQYF. For the CDR3, the DNA is TGCGCCAGCAGCCAAGGGAGTTTACTAGCCAAAAACATTCAGTACTTC.

This clonotype has a handful of counts. The gene calls are TRBV5-1 and TRBJ2-2, with 8 positions matching TRBD1. CDR3 length: 18 amino acids. V was pared by 2 bases and J by 3 bases, with 12 bases of the junction left unmatched. Germline lookup yields CDR1 SGHRS and CDR2 YFSETQ. As DNA, the CDR3 is TGCGCCAGCAGCTTATTCGGCAGGGGGCTCTCGGACACCGGGGAGCTGTTTTTT. It codes for CASSLFGRGLSDTGELFF.

This clonotype was detected a few times. The chain employs TRBV7-2 and TRBJ2-5, with D unresolved. CDR1 and CDR2 (germline): SGHTA, FQGNSA. The CDR3 spans 13 residues. V was shortened by 1 base and J by 4 bases, with 7 bases between the two germline ends. The CDR3 region is CASSLVFGETQYF. Written as DNA, the CDR3 is TGTGCCAGCAGCTTAGTATTCGGAGAGACCCAGTACTTC.

In this sample, this clonotype turned up a few times. The rearrangement uses TRBV6-4 and TRBJ1-1; TRBD1 agrees at 9 bases. V lost 2 bases and J lost 4; bases outside the gene matches: 2. The CDR3 has 14 residues. Per germline, CDR1 MRHNA and CDR2 SNTAGT. The CDR3 coding sequence is TGTGCCAGCAGTGACACGGACAGGGGCACTGAAGCTTTCTTT. This sequence encodes CASSDTDRGTEAFF.

This rearrangement joins TRBV5-1 to TRBJ1-2; possible D gene TRBD1, 6 bases. Trimming removed 0 bases at V and 8 bases at J, with 23 bases between. This CDR3 spans 17 amino acids. The germline V gene encodes CDR1 SGHRS and CDR2 YFSETQ. The CDR3, as DNA: TGCGCCAGCAGCTTGGCGGGGGCAGCCCAGCCCCTCCTAGGCTACACCTTC. This encodes CASSLAGAAQPLLGYTF.

The chain recombines TRBV6-1 with TRBJ1-5, with no clear D. From germline, CDR1 is MNHNS and CDR2 SASEGT. The CDR3 is made up of 15 amino acids. Trimming stripped 0 bases from V and 4 bases from J, with 10 bases between. The chain's CDR3 is CASSEASPSNQPQHF. The DNA of the CDR3 is TGTGCCAGCAGTGAAGCCTCCCCTTCTAATCAGCCCCAGCATTTT.

This clonotype was counted many times. The genes are TRBV20-1 and TRBJ2-7; maybe TRBD2 (6 bases). The V and J ends lost 0 bases and 2 bases respectively, with 11 bases between them. This CDR3 contains 14 residues. Per the germline V gene, CDR1 is DFQATT and CDR2 is SNEGSKA (reference sequence). The CDR3 DNA sequence: TGCAGTGCTAGAGATGGGAGGCTAACCTACGAGCAGTACTTC. Its protein product is CSARDGRLTYEQYF.

The chain couples TRBV7-6 to TRBJ1-2; D remains unclear. The germline V and J ends were trimmed by 4 bases and 7 bases, with 16 bases remaining between them. Germline CDR1 and CDR2: SGHVS and FNYEAQ. The CDR3 runs to 14 residues. The CDR3 DNA sequence: TGTGCCAGCAGCTCAAACCTGGGGTCCCTTGGCTACACCTTC. The encoded protein is CASSSNLGSLGYTF.

This rearrangement joins TRBV7-9 to TRBJ1-3; unclear D gene. With 1 base removed from V and 0 bases from J, the gap between germline ends came to 16 bases. Germline V gene sequence: CDR1 SEHNR, CDR2 FQNEAQ (reference sequence). The CDR3 totals 18 residues. CDR3 residues: CASSLEFGQSLSGNTIYF. CDR3 nucleotide sequence: TGTGCCAGCAGCTTAGAATTTGGGCAGAGCCTCTCTGGAAACACCATATATTTT.

The chain employs TRBV7-8 and TRBJ2-5; D is possibly TRBD2 (5 bases). Between the trimmed V and J ends, which lost 7 bases and 5 bases, there was a span of 14 bases. The CDR3 is 13 amino acids. Looked up from germline, CDR1 is SGHVS and CDR2 is FQNEAQ. CDR3 region: CASTAGRGETQYF. Written as DNA, the CDR3 is TGTGCCAGCACAGCCGGACGAGGGGAGACCCAGTACTTC. Based on the CDR3 plus reference TRBV7-8 and TRBJ2-5, the full variable domain is GAGVSQSPRYKVAKRGQDVALRCDPISGHVSLFWYQQALGQGPEFLTYFQNEAQLDKSGLPSDRFFAERPEGSVSTLKIQRTQQEDSAVYLCASTAGRGETQYFGPGTRLLVL.

The chain is built from TRBV12-3 or TRBV12-4 and TRBJ2-1; TRBD1 agrees at 7 bases. The J segment lost 8 bases and the V segment lost 5 bases, leaving 12 bases of the junction unmatched. CDR3 length equals 15 residues. The CDR3 DNA sequence: TGTGCCAGCAGTCCCTCGGACAGGAAAGTTGATGAGCAGTTCTTC. It codes for CASSPSDRKVDEQFF.

This clonotype was counted only a few times. The CDR3 loop reads CASSYSYDKGIGYTF. The CDR3 nucleotides read TGTGCCAGCAGTTACTCTTACGATAAAGGGATTGGCTACACCTTC. V and J are TRBV6-2 or TRBV6-3 and TRBJ1-2, with unresolved D. Trimming left V 0 bases short and J 7 bases short, with 15 bases between. In germline, CDR1 is MNHEY, CDR2 SVGEGT. The CDR3 is 15 residues long.

This clonotype was seen a handful of times. The chain combines TRBV7-3 with TRBJ2-1, with D possibly TRBD1 on 6 matching bases. The V and J ends lost 2 bases and 4 bases respectively, with 12 bases between them. CDR1 and CDR2 (germline): SGHTA, FQGTGA. The CDR3 sequence is 15 residues long. CDR3 sequence (DNA): TGTGCCAGCAGCTTAGGGGGAACAGGGTACAATGAGCAGTTCTTC. Translation: CASSLGGTGYNEQFF.

The rearrangement joins TRBV6-5 to TRBJ1-6; TRBD1 might be the D (5 bases). V gave up 0 bases and J gave up 5 bases, with 8 bases separating them. Germline-derived CDR1 and CDR2 are MNHEY and SVGAGI. The CDR3 is 15 amino acids. The CDR3 here is CASSYSGTDNSPLHF. CDR3 in DNA: TGTGCCAGCAGTTACTCCGGGACGGATAATTCACCCCTCCACTTT.

This clonotype was counted many times. This chain connects TRBV5-1 to TRBJ2-3, with 11 nucleotides matching TRBD2. The CDR3 contains 17 residues. Germline CDR1 reads SGHRS; CDR2 reads YFSETQ. After removal of 0 bases from V and 2 bases from J, the junction contained 5 bases not matched to a gene. CDR3: CASSLGLAGRYTDTQYF. In DNA form, the CDR3 reads TGCGCCAGCAGCTTGGGACTAGCGGGGCGTTACACAGATACGCAGTATTTT.